This TCR beta chain originates from a study of T cell repertoires in cytomegalovirus infection. Study at large: Signatures in public TCR beta sequences pointed to both CMV infection and matching HLA type. The study's findings and limits: Based on cumulative public TCR beta family frequency, carriers of CMV plus the relevant HLA were identified. The response measured ex vivo was dominated by TCR beta clonotypes (HLA-C-restricted and CMV-specific).

In the case of this clonotype: What it recognizes is unknown.

Trimming left V 5 bases short and J 1 base short, with 20 bases between. In germline, CDR1 is SEHNR, CDR2 FQNEAQ (reference sequence). CDR3 size: 17 residues. TCRdb redid the calling of the reads with MiXCR, one entry per CDR3 protein. Of some 300,000 distinct CDR3 sequences listed, around 9.6% are singletons. J is TRBJ1-1 and V is TRBV7-9; D is perhaps TRBD1 (5 bases). Sequenced: PBMCs. This clonotype was obtained from a human donor in good health (CMV status not recorded). Some clones in this sample may be carry-over from other donors' samples. DNA for the CDR3: TGTGCCAGCAGCCCTAGAGCCACCGTAGGACAGAACACTGAAGCTTTCTTT. Translated: CASSPRATVGQNTEAFF.